This T cell receptor beta chain appears in the sequencing data of a study of CD8+ T cells in alopecia areata. Sequencing used cDNA as its template, made by extracting RNA and reverse transcribing it. Data came from immunoSEQ multiplex PCR; TCRdb stores just in-frame clones and leaves some out. Here the sample spans approximately 98,000 clones, under 60% being singletons. V was trimmed by 1 base and J by 6 bases, leaving 9 bases between them. CDR1 and CDR2 (germline): MGHRA, YSYEKL. The CDR3 spans 13 residues. This clonotype was obtained from a human donor with alopecia areata. The V gene is TRBV4-1, the J gene TRBJ1-2, with D possibly being TRBD1 (6 bases). Material for sequencing was NKG2D-low CD8+ T cells sorted from blood. The CDR3 spells CASSQGGQDGYTF. As DNA, the CDR3 is TGCGCCAGCAGCCAAGGGGGGCAGGATGGCTACACCTTC.